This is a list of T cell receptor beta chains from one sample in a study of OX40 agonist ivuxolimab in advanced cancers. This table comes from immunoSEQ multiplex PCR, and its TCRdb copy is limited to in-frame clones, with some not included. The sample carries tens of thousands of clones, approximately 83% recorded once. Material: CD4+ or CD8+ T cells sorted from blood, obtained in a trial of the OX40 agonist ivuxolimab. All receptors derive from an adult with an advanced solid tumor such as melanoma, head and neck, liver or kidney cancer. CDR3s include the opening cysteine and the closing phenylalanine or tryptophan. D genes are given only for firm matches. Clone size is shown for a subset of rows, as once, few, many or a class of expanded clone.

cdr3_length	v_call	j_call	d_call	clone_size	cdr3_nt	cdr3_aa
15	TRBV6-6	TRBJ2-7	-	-	TGTGCCAGCAGTTACGATCCGGGTTCCACCTACGAGCAGTACTTC	CASSYDPGSTYEQYF
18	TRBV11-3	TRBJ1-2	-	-	TGTGCCAGCAGCTACGCTACATCCCACAGGGCCCTTCACTATGGCTACACCTTC	CASSYATSHRALHYGYTF
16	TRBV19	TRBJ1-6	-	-	TGTGCCAGTACCACAGGGCTGAGGTCCTATAATTCACCCCTCCACTTT	CASTTGLRSYNSPLHF
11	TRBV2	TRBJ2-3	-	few	TGTGCCAGCAGTGAAGGGGATACGCAGTATTTT	CASSEGDTQYF
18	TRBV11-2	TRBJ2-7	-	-	TGTGCCAGCAGCTTAAGAGTCGCCGGAAGGGGGGGCAGCTACGAGCAGTACTTC	CASSLRVAGRGGSYEQYF
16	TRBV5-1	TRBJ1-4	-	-	TGCGCCAGCAGACAGATCAAGGGACGGGAAAATGAAAAACTGTTTTTT	CASRQIKGRENEKLFF
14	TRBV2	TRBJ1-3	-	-	TGTGCCAGCAGTGCAGACCTACCTGGAAACACCATATATTTT	CASSADLPGNTIYF
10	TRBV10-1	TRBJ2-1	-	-	TGCGCCAGCAACGGGGGAGGGCAGTTCTTC	CASNGGGQFF
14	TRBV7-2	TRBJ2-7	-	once	TGTGCCAGCAGCGTAAAACAGGGCTCCTACGAGCAGTACTTC	CASSVKQGSYEQYF
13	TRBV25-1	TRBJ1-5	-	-	TGTGCCACCCAGGGTTTAGGCAATCAGCCCCAGCATTTT	CATQGLGNQPQHF
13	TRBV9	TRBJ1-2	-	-	TGTGCCAGCAGCTACCGACAGGACTATGGCTACACCTTC	CASSYRQDYGYTF
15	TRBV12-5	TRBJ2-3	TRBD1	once	TGTGCTAGTGGTTGGACAGGGGGAAGCACAGATACGCAGTATTTT	CASGWTGGSTDTQYF
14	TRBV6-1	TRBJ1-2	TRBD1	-	TGTGCCAGCAGTGATCGGGCAGGGGGCTATGGCTACACCTTC	CASSDRAGGYGYTF
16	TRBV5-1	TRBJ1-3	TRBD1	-	TGCGCCAGCAGCCTAGGACAGGGGTCATCTGGAAACACCATATATTTT	CASSLGQGSSGNTIYF
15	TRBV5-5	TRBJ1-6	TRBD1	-	TGTGCCAGCAGCTTGGGGACAGGGGGAACATCACCCCTCCACTTT	CASSLGTGGTSPLHF
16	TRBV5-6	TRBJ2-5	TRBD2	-	TGTGCCAGCAGCCCCGGACTAGCGGGGGGGCAGCAGACCCAGTACTTC	CASSPGLAGGQQTQYF
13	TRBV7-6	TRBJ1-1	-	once	TGTGCCAGCAGCTTAGATCAAAACACTGAAGCTTTCTTT	CASSLDQNTEAFF
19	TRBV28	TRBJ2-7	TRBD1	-	TGTGCCAGCAGTTCTCACTCAGTTCAAGGGACAGGGAAGGGAAGCGAGCAGTACTTC	CASSSHSVQGTGKGSEQYF
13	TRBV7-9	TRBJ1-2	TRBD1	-	TGTGCCAGCAGCTTTGACAGGGGCGGTGGCTACACCTTC	CASSFDRGGGYTF
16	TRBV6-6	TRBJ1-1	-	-	TGTGCCAGCAGTGGGTCACAGGGTTTGACCAACACTGAAGCTTTCTTT	CASSGSQGLTNTEAFF
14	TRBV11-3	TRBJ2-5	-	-	TGTGCCAGCAGCTCCCGACTCGAACAAGAGACCCAGTACTTC	CASSSRLEQETQYF
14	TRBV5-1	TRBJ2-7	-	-	TGCGCCAGCAGCTGGGGGGCTACATCCGACGAGCAGTACTTC	CASSWGATSDEQYF
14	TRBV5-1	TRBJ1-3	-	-	TGCGCCAGCAGCGCGGGGTCTTCTGGAAACACCATATATTTT	CASSAGSSGNTIYF
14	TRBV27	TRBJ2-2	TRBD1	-	TGTGCCAGCAGTGTGACACAGGGGGCCGGGGAGCTGTTTTTT	CASSVTQGAGELFF
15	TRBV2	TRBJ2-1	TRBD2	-	TGTGCCAGCAGTGAAGAACTAGCGGGGGGGAATGAGCAGTTCTTC	CASSEELAGGNEQFF
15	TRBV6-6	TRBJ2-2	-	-	TGTGCCAGCAGTTACCGGACACTGATCACCGGGGAGCTGTTTTTT	CASSYRTLITGELFF